This entry lists 19 T cell receptor beta chains sequenced from one sample in a study of T cell responses to AZD1222 COVID-19 vaccine. The protocol was immunoSEQ multiplex PCR, while the TCRdb copy is restricted to in-frame clones and leaves out a portion. The sample lists 50,000 to 70,000 clones, about 88% occurring once. The sequences come from peripheral blood, collected 28 days after the second AZD1222 dose. The receptor source for this set is an adult who received the AZD1222 COVID-19 vaccine.

The genes are TRBV18 and TRBJ2-3, with D uncertain. Germline V gene data show CDR1 as KGHSH and CDR2 as LQKENI. Between the trimmed V and J ends, which lost 4 bases and 2 bases, there was a span of 7 bases. The CDR3 sequence is 13 residues long. The CDR3 nucleotides read TGTGCCAGCTCACAGAGTTCCACAGATACGCAGTATTTT. It yields the protein CASSQSSTDTQYF.

This chain links TRBV28 with TRBJ1-2; D uncertain. The CDR3 totals 14 residues. V lost 2 bases and J 9 bases, leaving 16 bases between the germline ends. CDR1 MDHEN and CDR2 SYDVKM come from the germline V gene. In DNA form, the CDR3 reads TGTGCCAGCAGTTTAGTTGTCCCGGCAGGCAGCTACACCTTC. This codes for CASSLVVPAGSYTF.

CDR3 protein: CASSLGPSSTDTQYF. The CDR3 DNA reads TGCGCCAGCAGCTTGGGCCCGTCTAGCACAGATACGCAGTATTTT. The chain carries TRBV5-1 and TRBJ2-3; D unresolved. The V end lost 0 bases, the J end lost 0 bases, and 8 bases lay between the germline ends. The CDR3 is 15 amino acids. Germline V CDR1 and CDR2: SGHRS, YFSETQ.

This clone has just one count. This chain links TRBV15 with TRBJ2-7; D call uncertain. V gave up 0 bases and J gave up 4 bases, with 10 bases separating them. Germline loops: CDR1 LNHNV, CDR2 YYDKDF (reference sequence). The length of the CDR3 is 14 residues. The CDR3 protein is CATSRDSYGYEQYF. In DNA, the CDR3 is TGTGCCACCAGCAGAGATTCCTATGGATACGAGCAGTACTTC.

The chain employs TRBV13 and TRBJ1-2; a weak D match, TRBD1 (5 bases). CDR1 and CDR2 from the germline V gene are PRHDT and FYEKMQ (reference sequence). The CDR3 is 15 residues long. V was pared by 1 base and J by 3 bases, with 12 bases between. For the CDR3, the DNA is TGTGCCAGCAGCTTAGTAGGGGTTACGGACTATGGCTACACCTTC. Translation: CASSLVGVTDYGYTF.

CDR3 protein: CASSPGFVLRDTEAFF. CDR3 in DNA: TGTGCCAGCTCACCAGGTTTTGTTCTACGGGACACTGAAGCTTTCTTT. This chain uses TRBV18 with TRBJ1-1; no firm D call. Germline V CDR1 and CDR2: KGHSH, LQKENI. V was clipped by 2 bases and J by 3 bases, with 16 bases between them. The CDR3 runs 16 residues.

This clone was seen only a few times. The V call is TRBV7-8, the J call TRBJ2-1; D uncertain. Germline V lookup: CDR1 SGHVS, CDR2 FQNEAQ. CDR3 size: 14 residues. V lost 5 bases and J lost 4, with 12 bases in between. CDR3 amino acids: CASSPERAYNEQFF. CDR3 in DNA: TGTGCCAGCAGCCCAGAAAGGGCTTACAATGAGCAGTTCTTC.

In its sample, this clone was seen a few times. V is TRBV6-6 and J is TRBJ1-2, with no clear D. Trimming took 7 bases from V and 5 from J, leaving 14 bases between them. Germline V gives CDR1 MNHNY, CDR2 SVGAGI (reference sequence). The CDR3 has 13 amino acids. CDR3 region: CASNLDRQYGYTF. CDR3 DNA: TGTGCCAGCAACTTGGACCGCCAATATGGCTACACCTTC.

This chain links TRBV6-1 with TRBJ2-7; 9 positions agree with TRBD1. V was clipped by 3 bases and J by 2 bases; unmatched bases: 8. The CDR3 runs 16 residues. Germline CDR1 is MNHNS and CDR2 is SASEGT. CDR3 sequence (DNA): TGTGCCAGCAGTGACCAGGGACAGGGAGCCACCTACGAGCAGTACTTC. Residues: CASSDQGQGATYEQYF.

The chain employs TRBV5-1 and TRBJ1-5, with a possible D match to TRBD1 (5 bases). V was cut by 4 bases and J by 3 bases, with 11 bases left in between. Germline CDR1 reads SGHRS; CDR2 reads YFSETQ. The CDR3 contains 14 residues. The CDR3 DNA sequence: TGCGCCAGCAGCGGTGGACAAGACAATCAGCCCCAGCATTTT. Amino acids: CASSGGQDNQPQHF.

V is TRBV30 and J is TRBJ1-4; 7 bases line up with TRBD1. The CDR3 extends over 15 amino acids. With 1 base clipped from V and 3 bases from J, the junction kept 5 bases outside the gene matches. Germline V CDR1 and CDR2: GTSNPN, SVGIG (reference sequence). CDR3 coding DNA: TGTGCCTGGAGTGAAGGACAGGCACCTAATGAAAAACTGTTTTTT. This codes for CAWSEGQAPNEKLFF. Combining the CDR3 with reference TRBV30 and TRBJ1-4 gives the whole variable domain SQTIHQWPATLVQPVGSPLSLECTVEGTSNPNLYWYRQAAGRGLQLLFYSVGIGQISSEVPQNLSASRPQDRQFILSSKKLLLSDSGFYLCAWSEGQAPNEKLFFGSGTQLSVL.

The chain joins TRBV7-2 to TRBJ2-7, with 11 bases matching TRBD2. This CDR3 has 14 residues. V shed 5 bases, J shed 7 bases, and the junction held 7 bases outside the gene matches. CDR1 is SGHTA, CDR2 FQGNSA, per germline. CDR3 sequence (DNA): TGTGCCAGCAGCACACTAGCGGGAGTGGGTGAGCAGTACTTC. As protein: CASSTLAGVGEQYF. Full variable domain (missing parts from reference TRBV7-2 and TRBJ2-7): GAGVSQSPSNKVTEKGKDVELRCDPISGHTALYWYRQSLGQGLEFLIYFQGNSAPDKSGLPSDRFSAERTGGSVSTLTIQRTQQEDSAVYLCASSTLAGVGEQYFGPGTRLTVT.

The chain employs TRBV4-2 and TRBJ1-2, with D unclear. In germline, CDR1 is LGHNA, CDR2 YNFKEQ. Trimming took off 1 base at V and 6 bases at J, with 15 bases between the two ends. This CDR3 contains 15 residues. Written as DNA, the CDR3 is TGTGCCAGCAGCCAAGGGGATGGATACCCAGATGGCTACACCTTC. This sequence encodes CASSQGDGYPDGYTF.

This clone was observed a few times. J is TRBJ1-4 and V is TRBV19; D is unresolved. The CDR3 is made up of 15 amino acids. The V end lost 7 bases, the J end lost 5 bases, and 17 bases lay between the germline ends. Germline-derived CDR1 and CDR2 are LNHDA and SQIVND (reference sequence). CDR3 bases: TGTGCCAGTACCTCCCGTCCCGGGGAGAATGAAAAACTGTTTTTT. It is translated as CASTSRPGENEKLFF.

The chain links TRBV4-1 to TRBJ1-2, with a weak D call TRBD1 (5 bases). The germline V gene has CDR1 MGHRA and CDR2 YSYEKL. The CDR3 has 12 amino acids. V was trimmed by 5 bases and J by 2 bases, leaving 6 bases between them. Written as DNA, the CDR3 is TGCGCCAGCAGCGGACACAACTATGGCTACACCTTC. Protein product: CASSGHNYGYTF.

The V and J genes are TRBV20-1 and TRBJ2-7; D gene ambiguous. The CDR3 consists of 11 residues. Germline V gives CDR1 DFQATT, CDR2 SNEGSKA (reference sequence). Trimming shortened V by 6 bases and J by 2 bases, and 8 bases separated the two germline ends. For the CDR3, the DNA is TGCAGTGCCGGCGGACCCTACGAGCAGTACTTC. Protein product: CSAGGPYEQYF.

The chain is built from TRBV29-1 and TRBJ1-4; weak D call: TRBD1 (5 bases). The CDR3 consists of 16 residues. Trimming took off 4 bases at V and 0 bases at J, with 15 bases between the two ends. The germline CDR1 and CDR2 sequences are SQVTM and ANQGSEA. The CDR3 bases are TGCAGCGTTGGCCCCCGGCAGGGAGCAACTAATGAAAAACTGTTTTTT. Its translation: CSVGPRQGATNEKLFF.

This chain uses TRBV6-4 with TRBJ2-7, with a weak D call TRBD1 (6 bases). Trimming stripped 7 bases from V and 0 bases from J, with 22 bases between. In germline, CDR1 is MRHNA, CDR2 SNTAGT. The CDR3 has 17 amino acids. CDR3: CASNKGTCHRVSYEQYF. The CDR3 DNA reads as TGTGCCAGCAATAAAGGGACATGCCACCGAGTCTCCTACGAGCAGTACTTC.

J is TRBJ2-7 and V is TRBV28, with 12 positions matching TRBD1. The junction had 8 bases not matched to a gene; V was cut back by 6 bases and J by 8 bases. Germline V gives CDR1 MDHEN, CDR2 SYDVKM. CDR3 length equals 14 residues. CDR3 DNA sequence: TGTGCCAGCAGCTCCCCGGGACAGGGGGCGAAGCAGTACTTC. It specifies CASSSPGQGAKQYF.